This entry features one T cell receptor beta chain sequence. Patients with autoimmune history or systemic immunosuppression were excluded. Blood sampling took place at baseline, cycle 4 day 1, and cycle 7 day 1. The sample comes from a study of OX40 agonist ivuxolimab in advanced cancers. Study-wide context: Every 2 weeks, ivuxolimab was infused into the patients intravenously at between 0.01 and 10 mg/kg. Partial responses were achieved by three patients, one with hepatocellular carcinoma and two with cutaneous melanoma.

This table comes from immunoSEQ multiplex PCR, and its TCRdb copy is limited to in-frame clones, with some not included. Counted here are about 66,000 clones, approximately 90% occurring once; the ten biggest clones make up approximately 15%. Germline CDR1 and CDR2: SGHDT and YYEEEE. Trimming took off 4 bases at V and 7 bases at J, with 14 bases between the two ends. This CDR3 comprises 13 residues. The receptor comes from an adult with an advanced solid tumor such as melanoma, head and neck, liver or kidney cancer. V gene TRBV5-6 combines with J gene TRBJ1-1; TRBD1 is a possible D gene (5 bases). The specimen was CD4+ or CD8+ T cells sorted from blood, collected in a trial of the OX40 agonist ivuxolimab. As DNA, the CDR3 is TGTGCCAGCAGCAGGGGAGGACACCTTGAAGCTTTCTTT. This sequence encodes CASSRGGHLEAFF.